This TCR beta chain was identified in a study of Ad26.COV2.S vaccination and SARS-CoV-2 variants. Turning to the study itself: Intramuscularly, Ad26.COV2.S was given either once or twice, 56 days apart.

Treatment described: around 19 received Ad26.COV2.S at low or high dose, single or two shots; roughly five received placebo; per-sample allocation not given. Vaccine and placebo recipients were sampled on day 63 after the first injection. The CDR3 is made up of 13 amino acids. The V end lost 1 base, the J end lost 4 bases, and 8 bases lay between the germline ends. Germline V gene data show CDR1 as SGHRS and CDR2 as YFSETQ. Sequencing was performed with immunoSEQ multiplex PCR; in TCRdb, only in-frame clones are kept and a portion is missing. This table has about 460,000 clones, 89% appearing once. The rearrangement joins TRBV5-1 to TRBJ1-1; tentatively, D is TRBD1 (5 bases). The specimen comprised peripheral blood, sampled in a trial of Ad26.COV2.S vaccine versus placebo. The clonotype was recovered from a person between 18 and 60 years old who received the Ad26.COV2.S COVID-19 vaccine or a placebo. The CDR3 region is CASSLIGGTEAFF. Written as DNA, the CDR3 is TGCGCCAGCAGCTTGATTGGGGGCACTGAAGCTTTCTTT.